Below are 18 T cell receptor beta chains sequenced from a single sample in a study of patients and donors after allogeneic stem cell transplantation. TCRdb re-called the RT-PCR reads through MiXCR, storing one row per CDR3 protein. The table records approximately 430,000 distinct CDR3 sequences, approximately 16% of them present only once. The sample consisted of blood, either unsorted or a sorted T cell fraction (not recorded which). Every receptor here comes from a human donor who was either an allogeneic HSCT recipient or a stem cell or donor lymphocyte infusion donor (not recorded which). It is not recorded whose cells these are; they may come from a transplant donor.

In the case of this clonotype: A much larger clone sits a single nucleotide away, making a read error possible. The V gene is TRBV5-1, the J gene TRBJ2-7; tentative D call: TRBD1 (5 bases). Trimming removed 4 bases at V and 0 bases at J, with 14 bases between. The V gene's germline CDR1 is SGHRS and CDR2 YFSETQ. This CDR3 spans 15 amino acids. For the CDR3, the DNA is TGCGCCAGCAGCCCAGAGCAGGACAACTCCTACGAGCAGTACTTC. Protein product: CASSPEQDNSYEQYF.

Only a few counts were recorded for this clonotype. The chain carries TRBV3-1 and TRBJ2-7; 8 bases are shared with TRBD1. The CDR3 sequence is 14 residues long. Trimming removed 6 bases from V and 4 bases from J; junction bases left unmatched: 8. Per the germline V gene, CDR1 is LGHDT and CDR2 is YNNKEL (reference sequence). The CDR3 protein is CASSWDRRIYEQYF. In DNA form, the CDR3 reads TGTGCCAGCAGTTGGGACAGGAGAATATACGAGCAGTACTTC.

This clonotype came up many times. The chain is built from TRBV24-1 and TRBJ1-2; D unclear. Germline values: CDR1 KGHDR, CDR2 SFDVKD. The CDR3 sequence is 15 residues long. Trimming removed 4 bases at V and 4 bases at J, with 15 bases between. CDR3 in DNA: TGTGCCACCAGTGACCGAGCGACATCCATCTATGGCTACACCTTC. Translating gives CATSDRATSIYGYTF.

The chain has TRBV11-2 and TRBJ2-3; tentatively, D is TRBD2 (5 bases). Trimming took 5 bases from V and 0 from J, leaving 12 bases between them. Per germline, CDR1 SGHAT and CDR2 FQNNGV. This CDR3 spans 15 amino acids. As DNA, the CDR3 is TGTGCCAGCAGCCGGTCGCTAGCTAGCACAGATACGCAGTATTTT. Encoded protein: CASSRSLASTDTQYF.

The chain recombines TRBV9 with TRBJ2-7; the D gene is possibly TRBD1 (6 bases). Trimming removed 4 bases at V and 9 bases at J, with 17 bases between. This CDR3 is 13 amino acids long. Germline V gene sequence: CDR1 SGDLS, CDR2 YYNGEE. DNA for the CDR3: TGTGCCAGCAGCCCCCTGACAGGCCCTAGGCAGTACTTC. Translation: CASSPLTGPRQYF.

This rearrangement joins TRBV18 to TRBJ2-7, with no clear D. CDR3 length: 15 residues. V dropped 3 bases and J dropped 0 bases, with 12 bases sitting between them. From germline, CDR1 is KGHSH and CDR2 LQKENI. The chain's CDR3 is CASSPSTRSSYEQYF. CDR3 DNA sequence: TGTGCCAGCTCACCTTCGACTCGGAGCTCCTACGAGCAGTACTTC.

This clonotype was counted only a few times. V gene TRBV9 combines with J gene TRBJ2-3; TRBD2 aligns across 9 bases. The CDR3 has 15 residues. J gave up 2 bases and V 4 bases, and 5 bases lay outside the gene matches. CDR1 is SGDLS and CDR2 is YYNGEE in the germline V gene. CDR3 nucleotides: TGTGCCAGCAGCATGAGCGGGGGGTCCACAGATACGCAGTATTTT. This codes for CASSMSGGSTDTQYF. The complete variable domain, with remaining parts taken from reference TRBV9 and TRBJ2-3, reads DSGVTQTPKHLITATGQRVTLRCSPRSGDLSVYWYQQSLDQGLQFLIQYYNGEERAKGNILERFSAQQFPDLHSELNLSSLELGDSALYFCASSMSGGSTDTQYFGPGTRLTVL.

The CDR3 region is CASSVGGSSLTYEQYF. In DNA, the CDR3 is TGTGCCAGCAGCGTAGGGGGGTCTAGTTTGACCTACGAGCAGTACTTC. The rearrangement joins TRBV9 to TRBJ2-7; D may match TRBD1 or TRBD2 (5 bases each). The V and J ends lost 0 bases and 2 bases respectively, with 15 bases between them. CDR1 and CDR2 (germline): SGDLS, YYNGEE. The CDR3 has 16 amino acids. The variable domain in full, with the rest retrieved from reference TRBV9 and TRBJ2-7, is DSGVTQTPKHLITATGQRVTLRCSPRSGDLSVYWYQQSLDQGLQFLIQYYNGEERAKGNILERFSAQQFPDLHSELNLSSLELGDSALYFCASSVGGSSLTYEQYFGPGTRLTVT.

This clonotype showed up just a few times. The genes are TRBV4-1 and TRBJ1-2; tentative D call: TRBD1 (5 bases). Trimming stripped 3 bases from V and 7 bases from J, with 12 bases between. Looked up from germline, CDR1 is MGHRA and CDR2 is YSYEKL. This CDR3 has 13 amino acids. CDR3 sequence: CASSQLGGSGYTF. Here the CDR3 DNA reads TGCGCCAGCAGCCAGCTCGGGGGTTCTGGCTACACCTTC.

V and J are TRBV3-1 and TRBJ1-5, with D unclear. The CDR3 covers 13 residues. The V and J ends lost 2 bases and 7 bases respectively, with 9 bases between them. The germline V gene encodes CDR1 LGHDT and CDR2 YNNKEL (reference sequence). CDR3 nucleotides: TGTGCCAGCAGCCAATCCCCGGGGCAGCCCCAGCATTTT. It codes for CASSQSPGQPQHF.

This sequence joins TRBV28 and TRBJ2-7; possibly TRBD2 for D (7 bases). V gave up 2 bases and J gave up 5 bases, with 10 bases separating them. The CDR3 runs to 13 residues. Germline-derived CDR1 and CDR2 are MDHEN and SYDVKM. CDR3 bases: TGTGCCAGCAGTTTAGGAGGGGGGGACGAGCAGTACTTC. Its protein is CASSLGGGDEQYF. Full variable domain (rest looked up from reference TRBV28 and TRBJ2-7): DVKVTQSSRYLVKRTGEKVFLECVQDMDHENMFWYRQDPGLGLRLIYFSYDVKMKEKGDIPEGYSVSREKKERFSLILESASTNQTSMYLCASSLGGGDEQYFGPGTRLTVT.

The J gene is TRBJ2-7, the V gene TRBV3-1; D gene ambiguous. The germline gives CDR1 LGHDT, CDR2 YNNKEL (reference sequence). The CDR3 runs 15 residues. Deletions cut 6 bases from V and 7 bases from J, with 22 bases between. CDR3 protein: CASRKDRSSTREQYF. As DNA, the CDR3 is TGTGCCAGCAGAAAGGACCGGAGTTCCACTCGGGAGCAGTACTTC.

Note on this clonotype: This may be a read error, as it is one base from a much larger clone. The conserved final phenylalanine or tryptophan is absent from the CDR3, which likely points to a read error. This chain uses TRBV12-3 or TRBV12-4 with TRBJ2-5; 9 bases match TRBD2. The CDR3 is made up of 14 amino acids. The ends lost 6 bases at V and 5 bases at J; junction bases unmatched: 7. This CDR3 reads CASRQAGGDETQYL. The CDR3 DNA reads TGTGCCAGCAGACAAGCGGGGGGAGACGAGACCCAGTACCTC.

This clonotype was observed a few times. This chain connects TRBV30 to TRBJ2-1; TRBD2 aligns across 11 bases. The CDR3 contains 16 residues. Germline lookup yields CDR1 GTSNPN and CDR2 SVGIG (reference sequence). The ends lost 0 bases at V and 4 bases at J; junction bases unmatched: 5. This CDR3 is CAWSVGLAGGYNEQFF. CDR3 nucleotides: TGTGCCTGGAGTGTAGGGCTAGCGGGGGGATACAATGAGCAGTTCTTC.

There are a few counts of this clonotype. The chain links TRBV12-3 or TRBV12-4 to TRBJ1-2; tentative D call: TRBD1 (5 bases). V lost 3 bases, J lost 8 bases, and 16 bases lay in between. CDR3 size: 14 residues. In DNA form, the CDR3 reads TGTGCCAGCAGTTTTTCAGGGAGGTCTGAAGGCTACACCTTC. Translated: CASSFSGRSEGYTF.

This clonotype has a count of ten or more. The CDR3 bases are TGCGCCAGCAGCTTGGTAGCGGGGGACTCCTCCTACGAGCAGTACTTC. Translated: CASSLVAGDSSYEQYF. V is TRBV5-1 and J is TRBJ2-7; 9 bases align to TRBD2. This CDR3 is 16 amino acids long. Germline V CDR1 and CDR2: SGHRS, YFSETQ. V dropped 0 bases and J dropped 0; count of bases not matched to a gene: 4.

This chain uses TRBV28 with TRBJ2-7, with TRBD2 as a possible D gene (5 bases). The germline gives CDR1 MDHEN, CDR2 SYDVKM. The CDR3 runs to 15 residues. Trimming stripped 3 bases from V and 5 bases from J, with 17 bases between. In nucleotides, the CDR3 is TGTGCCAGCAGTTTTGGGCGGGCCCGAGGTCACGAGCAGTACTTC. It codes for CASSFGRARGHEQYF. Drawing the rest from reference TRBV28 and TRBJ2-7, the complete variable domain is DVKVTQSSRYLVKRTGEKVFLECVQDMDHENMFWYRQDPGLGLRLIYFSYDVKMKEKGDIPEGYSVSREKKERFSLILESASTNQTSMYLCASSFGRARGHEQYFGPGTRLTVT.

This clonotype was recorded many times. The V gene is TRBV10-3, the J gene TRBJ2-1; D not certain. V was cut by 0 bases and J by 7 bases, with 4 bases left in between. Germline V CDR1 and CDR2: ENHRY, SYGVKD. The CDR3 sequence is 12 residues long. The CDR3 bases are TGTGCCATCAGTGAGTCAAGGAATGAGCAGTTCTTC. The encoded protein is CAISESRNEQFF.